This TCR beta chain was recovered during a study of blood T cell repertoires in COVID-19. In the study overall: There were acute and convalescent COVID-19 samples, and they came from the United States, Italy and Spain. Sample material is recorded as cDNA or gDNA derived from T cells, B-cell-depleted T cells, or PBMCs.

This clone was seen only once. TCRdb's copy holds only in-frame clones and misses some; the assay was immunoSEQ multiplex PCR. The data hold around 140,000 clones, with under 90% observed a single time. The ends lost 6 bases at V and 3 bases at J; junction bases unmatched: 9. CDR3 length: 15 amino acids. Germline CDR1 is SQVTM and CDR2 is ANQGSEA. The receptor comes from a woman aged 60-75 years with active or convalescent COVID-19. The chain uses TRBV29-1 and TRBJ2-3; 10 bases line up with TRBD1. The sequenced sample consisted of peripheral blood. CDR3 bases: TGCAGCGTCCGGACAGGGGGAGAGGGGACAGATACGCAGTATTTT. This sequence encodes CSVRTGGEGTDTQYF.